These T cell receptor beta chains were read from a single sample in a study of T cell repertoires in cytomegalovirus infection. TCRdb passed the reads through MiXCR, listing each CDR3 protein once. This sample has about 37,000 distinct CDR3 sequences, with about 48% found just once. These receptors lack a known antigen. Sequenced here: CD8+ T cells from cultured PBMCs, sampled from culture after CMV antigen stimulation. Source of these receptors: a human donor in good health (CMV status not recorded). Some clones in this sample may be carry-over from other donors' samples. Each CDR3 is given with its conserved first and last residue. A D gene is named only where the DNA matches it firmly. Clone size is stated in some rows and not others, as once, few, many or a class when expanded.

CDR3: CASSSTRRGNYHNEQFF
DNA: TGTGCCAGCAGCTCCACCCGACGGGGGAACTATCACAATGAGCAGTTCTTC
V: TRBV7-8
D: NA
size: NA
J: TRBJ2-1

CDR3: CSAPGQGNNEAFF
DNA: TGCAGTGCCCCGGGACAGGGGAATAATGAAGCTTTCTTT
V: TRBV20-1
D: TRBD1
size: NA
J: TRBJ1-1

CDR3: CASSLQGSEQFF
DNA: TGTGCCAGCAGCCTCCAGGGGAGCGAGCAGTTCTTC
V: TRBV11-1
D: NA
size: few
J: TRBJ2-1

CDR3: CASSGGVNTGELFF
DNA: TGTGCCAGCAGTGGCGGGGTTAACACCGGGGAGCTGTTTTTT
V: TRBV6-5
D: NA
size: NA
J: TRBJ2-2

CDR3: CASSRPRSQGRSAGGLGELFF
DNA: TGTGCCAGCAGCCGGCCGCGGTCACAGGGGCGCTCAGCGGGGGGTCTCGGGGAGCTGTTTTTT
V: TRBV6-6
D: TRBD2
size: NA
J: TRBJ2-2

CDR3: CASSPGGGAQETQYF
DNA: TGTGCCAGCAGCCCTGGCGGCGGGGCCCAAGAGACCCAGTACTTC
V: TRBV7-9
D: NA
size: NA
J: TRBJ2-5

CDR3: CASSLGLAGRYEQYF
DNA: TGTGCCAGCAGCCTGGGCCTAGCGGGAAGGTACGAGCAGTACTTC
V: TRBV7-9
D: TRBD2
size: many
J: TRBJ2-7

CDR3: CASSFGRGNGYSPLHF
DNA: TGTGCCAGCAGCTTTGGCAGGGGAAATGGTTATTCACCCCTCCACTTT
V: TRBV7-2
D: NA
size: NA
J: TRBJ1-6

CDR3: CAISGTWTGFPGNTIYF
DNA: TGTGCCATCAGTGGAACGTGGACAGGGTTTCCTGGAAACACCATATATTTT
V: TRBV10-3
D: TRBD1
size: NA
J: TRBJ1-3

CDR3: CASSSGVVAEWRWFF
DNA: TGTGCCAGCAGCTCGGGGGTGGTAGCGGAGTGGAGGTGGTTCTTC
V: TRBV7-9
D: NA
size: few
J: TRBJ2-1

CDR3: CASSLEIGFQPQHF
DNA: TGTGCCAGCAGCTTAGAGATAGGTTTCCAGCCCCAGCATTTT
V: TRBV7-2
D: NA
size: many
J: TRBJ1-5

CDR3: CASSPWTGSIETQYF
DNA: TGTGCCAGCAGCCCGTGGACAGGTTCTATAGAGACCCAGTACTTC
V: TRBV7-6
D: TRBD1
size: NA
J: TRBJ2-5

CDR3: CASSLTGTMIYEQYF
DNA: TGTGCCAGCAGCTTAACCGGGACAATGATATACGAGCAGTACTTC
V: TRBV7-2
D: NA
size: few
J: TRBJ2-7

CDR3: CASSTGGAENEQFF
DNA: TGTGCCAGCTCTACCGGGGGGGCCGAGAATGAGCAGTTCTTC
V: TRBV7-7
D: TRBD2
size: NA
J: TRBJ2-1